This T cell receptor (beta chain) originates from a study of T cell repertoires in cytomegalovirus infection. Study summary: Public signatures in TCR beta pointed to CMV infection and matching HLA type. Notes on the study in general: Clonotypes of TCR beta that were HLA-C-restricted and CMV-specific dominated the ex vivo response. Carriage of CMV together with the relevant HLA was identifiable through cumulative public TCR beta family frequency.

The table lists this clonotype with many counts. Its target is not known. MiXCR, run by TCRdb on the reads, gives a single entry per CDR3 protein. The data show over 200,000 distinct CDR3 sequences, roughly an eighth seen once. V shed 3 bases, J shed 4 bases, and the junction held 6 bases outside the gene matches. CDR3 size: 15 residues. Germline loops: CDR1 SGHTA, CDR2 FQGTGA. The receptor's source is a human donor in good health (CMV status not recorded). Some clones in this sample may be carry-over from other donors' samples. The chain couples TRBV7-3 to TRBJ2-1, with TRBD1 identical over 7 bases. The source material was PBMCs. For the CDR3, the DNA is TGTGCCAGCAGCTTGCAAGGGGGCTCGTACAATGAGCAGTTCTTC. It translates to CASSLQGGSYNEQFF.